These 17 T cell receptor beta chains originate from one sample sequenced in a study of T cell responses to AZD1222 COVID-19 vaccine. This table comes from immunoSEQ multiplex PCR, and its TCRdb copy is limited to in-frame clones, with some not included. The repertoire holds 90,000 or so clones, around nine tenths seen once, with over 2% in the top ten. This specimen was peripheral blood, taken on day 0 of AZD1222 vaccination. The receptors were sampled from an adult in good health.

The chain links TRBV7-6 to TRBJ2-3; D possibly corresponds to TRBD1 (5 bases). This CDR3 has 15 residues. Germline V gene sequence: CDR1 SGHVS, CDR2 FNYEAQ. V was trimmed by 3 bases and J by 4 bases, leaving 14 bases between them. The CDR3 reads CASSLGHLGSDTQYF. The CDR3 bases are TGTGCCAGCAGCTTGGGGCATTTGGGGTCAGATACGCAGTATTTT.

The chain combines TRBV6-5 with TRBJ1-5; TRBD1 is a possible D gene (5 bases). Germline V gives CDR1 MNHEY, CDR2 SVGAGI. This CDR3 contains 14 residues. V lost 5 bases to trimming and J lost 2 bases, with 10 bases between them. This chain's CDR3 is CASSPTGGNQPQHF. CDR3 in DNA: TGTGCCAGCAGTCCCACAGGTGGCAATCAGCCCCAGCATTTT.

J is TRBJ2-3 and V is TRBV7-3, with 13 bases fitting TRBD2. Germline CDR1 reads SGHTA; CDR2 reads FQGTGA. CDR3 length: 16 residues. V was clipped by 5 bases and J by 5 bases; unmatched bases: 7. The CDR3: CASSPTSGGAIDTQYF. In nucleotides, the CDR3 is TGTGCCAGCAGCCCAACTAGCGGGGGGGCCATAGATACGCAGTATTTT. Complete variable domain (other parts from reference TRBV7-3 and TRBJ2-3): GAGVSQTPSNKVTEKGKYVELRCDPISGHTALYWYRQSLGQGPEFLIYFQGTGAADDSGLPNDRFFAVRPEGSVSTLKIQRTERGDSAVYLCASSPTSGGAIDTQYFGPGTRLTVL.

J is TRBJ1-1 and V is TRBV10-3, with 10 positions matching TRBD1. The CDR3 is 15 residues long. Germline CDR1 reads ENHRY; CDR2 reads SYGVKD. V lost 0 bases and J lost 5; bases outside the gene matches: 3. In DNA form, the CDR3 reads TGTGCCATCAGTGAGTCCGGGACAGGGGCTACTGAAGCTTTCTTT. Protein product: CAISESGTGATEAFF.

The rearrangement uses TRBV27 and TRBJ1-6, with D tentatively TRBD1 (5 bases). Germline values: CDR1 MNHEY, CDR2 SMNVEV (reference sequence). The CDR3 consists of 15 residues. V was shortened by 6 bases and J by 5 bases, with 14 bases between the two germline ends. CDR3 DNA sequence: TGTGCCAGCAGGGCTGGGACCGCCCATAATTCACCCCTCCACTTT. It translates to CASRAGTAHNSPLHF.

This sequence joins TRBV6-5 and TRBJ1-2, with TRBD1 identical over 8 bases. The J segment lost 7 bases and the V segment lost 4 bases, leaving 5 bases of the junction unmatched. The CDR3 is 13 amino acids. Looked up from germline, CDR1 is MNHEY and CDR2 is SVGAGI. CDR3 amino acids: CASSLTGELGYTF. CDR3 in DNA: TGTGCCAGCAGTTTGACAGGGGAGCTTGGCTACACCTTC.

Notes on this clone: This sample also contains other DNA sequences that code for the same CDR3. The gene calls are TRBV7-3 and TRBJ2-7, with 7 nucleotides matching TRBD1. Germline CDR1 and CDR2: SGHTA and FQGTGA. This CDR3 comprises 13 residues. The J segment lost 3 bases and the V segment lost 1 base, leaving 0 bases of the junction unmatched. The CDR3 is CASSLNRGYEQYF. DNA of the CDR3: TGTGCCAGCAGCTTAAACAGGGGCTACGAGCAGTACTTC.

The J gene is TRBJ2-1, the V gene TRBV18; D is ambiguous. The V gene lost 4 bases and the J gene lost 8 bases, with 6 bases spanning the gap. The CDR3 loop spans 11 amino acids. CDR1 is KGHSH and CDR2 is LQKENI in the germline V gene. CDR3 DNA sequence: TGTGCCAGCTCACTAAAAGATGAGCAGTTCTTC. This encodes CASSLKDEQFF.

The J gene is TRBJ2-2, the V gene TRBV5-1; D gene unclear. Deletions cut 4 bases from V and 2 bases from J, with 6 bases between. Germline values: CDR1 SGHRS, CDR2 YFSETQ. CDR3 length: 13 amino acids. CDR3 bases: TGCGCCAGCAGCGACCTTAACACCGGGGAGCTGTTTTTT. Encoded protein: CASSDLNTGELFF.

The chain combines TRBV2 with TRBJ1-6; 9 bases match TRBD1. This CDR3 is 14 amino acids long. Germline V lookup: CDR1 SNHLY, CDR2 FYNNEI. V dropped 2 bases and J dropped 16; count of bases not matched to a gene: 9. DNA of the CDR3: TGTGCCAGCAGTGAAAGTGGGACAGGGTATAAGCTCCACTTT. As protein: CASSESGTGYKLHF.

The chain has TRBV4-1 and TRBJ2-7; D unclear. The CDR3 has 14 amino acids. CDR1 is MGHRA, CDR2 YSYEKL, per germline. Trimming shortened V by 0 bases and J by 2 bases, and 8 bases separated the two germline ends. CDR3 DNA: TGCGCCAGCAGCCAAGATCCCGATGCCTACGAGCAGTACTTC. Its protein product is CASSQDPDAYEQYF.

This clone was recorded once. The CDR3 bases are TGTGCTACTTCGAAACTAGCGGGAGGGGGGAATGAGCAGTTCTTC. It yields the protein CATSKLAGGGNEQFF. The V and J genes are TRBV7-7 and TRBJ2-1; TRBD2 aligns across 13 bases. The CDR3 is made up of 15 amino acids. Germline CDR1 and CDR2: SSHAT and FNYEAQ (reference sequence).

The CDR3 loop is CASSWDRAQPQHF. DNA of the CDR3: TGTGCCAGCAGTTGGGACAGGGCTCAGCCCCAGCATTTT. The chain couples TRBV7-8 to TRBJ1-5; 9 nucleotides agree with TRBD1. The CDR3 is 13 residues long. CDR1 is SGHVS and CDR2 is FQNEAQ in the germline V gene. V was pared by 6 bases and J by 6 bases, with 3 bases of the junction left unmatched.

Notes on this clone: The junction shows a germline mismatch at one end, possibly a read error. The chain is built from TRBV7-7 and TRBJ2-2, with D maybe TRBD1 (6 bases). The CDR3 is 15 amino acids. Germline loops: CDR1 SSHAT, CDR2 FNYEAQ (reference sequence). The CDR3 sequence is CASSLGGHSPGELFF. For the CDR3, the DNA is TGTGCTAGCAGCTTAGGGGGACATTCCCCCGGGGAGCTGTTTTTT. The variable domain in full, with the rest retrieved from reference TRBV7-7 and TRBJ2-2, is GAGVSQSPRYKVTKRGQDVTLRCDPISSHATLYWYQQALGQGPEFLTYFNYEAQPDKSGLPSDRFSAERPEGSISTLTIQRTEQRDSAMYRCASSLGGHSPGELFFGEGSRLTVL.

The chain is built from TRBV7-9 and TRBJ1-3; D not certain. This CDR3 contains 12 residues. Germline loops: CDR1 SEHNR, CDR2 FQNEAQ (reference sequence). The V and J ends lost 5 bases and 0 bases respectively, with 2 bases between them. CDR3 residues: CASSNSGNTIYF. Written as DNA, the CDR3 is TGTGCCAGCAGCAACTCTGGAAACACCATATATTTT.

This clone was recorded only once. The chain recombines TRBV7-9 with TRBJ1-2; 11 bases are a match to TRBD1. Germline lookup yields CDR1 SEHNR and CDR2 FQNEAQ (reference sequence). Germline trimming cut 0 bases from V and 7 bases from J; bases unmatched to any gene: 1. This CDR3 contains 14 residues. The CDR3 protein is CASSLADRGLGYTF. CDR3 coding DNA: TGTGCCAGCAGCTTAGCGGACAGGGGGCTTGGCTACACCTTC.

This clone has only one observation. The genes are TRBV10-2 and TRBJ2-3; the match to TRBD2 covers 8 bases. Germline V CDR1 and CDR2: WSHSY, SAAADI. J was trimmed by 4 bases and V by 6 bases; bases with no gene match: 9. The CDR3 is 15 residues long. CDR3 coding DNA: TGCGCCAGCAGCGCCGGGACTAGTATTGCAGATACGCAGTATTTT. It codes for CASSAGTSIADTQYF.